Below, 22 T cell receptor beta chains from the same sample are listed, as sequenced in a study of T-cell reconstitution after alpha-beta-depleted transplantation in children. Using unique molecular identifiers, the investigators prepared the TCRbeta library. Each CDR3 protein is one row after TCRdb ran MiXCR on the PCR reads. The table records almost 600,000 distinct CDR3 sequences, roughly 27% of them present only once. The sequencing here drew on PBMCs, taken before TCRalphabeta/CD19-depleted stem cell transplant. These receptors were collected from a boy in the first two years of life with Wiskott-Aldrich syndrome, due to receive a stem cell transplant.

The chain is built from TRBV5-1 and TRBJ2-1; 13 bases are a match to TRBD2. The V and J ends lost 7 bases and 8 bases, in that order; junction bases with no gene match: 6. This CDR3 is built from 14 residues. Germline CDR1 and CDR2: SGHRS and YFSETQ. The CDR3 sequence is CASYGLAGADEQFF. The DNA of the CDR3 is TGCGCCAGCTACGGACTAGCGGGAGCGGATGAGCAGTTCTTC.

This clonotype was picked up a small number of times. This sequence joins TRBV5-1 and TRBJ2-3; D call uncertain. This CDR3 contains 13 residues. Trimming stripped 6 bases from V and 2 bases from J, with 10 bases between. The germline V gene has CDR1 SGHRS and CDR2 YFSETQ. CDR3 in amino acids: CASNFGFTDTQYF. The CDR3 bases are TGCGCCAGCAATTTCGGATTCACAGATACGCAGTATTTT.

There are a few counts of this clonotype. V gene TRBV29-1 combines with J gene TRBJ2-1, with D perhaps matching TRBD1 (5 bases). The CDR3 is made up of 12 amino acids. Trimming took off 3 bases at V and 8 bases at J, with 11 bases between the two ends. Looked up from germline, CDR1 is SQVTM and CDR2 is ANQGSEA. The CDR3 region has the DNA TGCAGCGTTGACAGGGCTGCGGATGAGCAGTTCTTC. Amino acid sequence: CSVDRAADEQFF.

J is TRBJ2-2 and V is TRBV5-1; 7 bases match TRBD1. V lost 6 bases, J lost 7 bases, and 9 bases stayed unmatched. The length of the CDR3 is 14 residues. CDR1 is SGHRS, CDR2 YFSETQ, per germline. CDR3 sequence: CASTRDSSDGELFF. The DNA of the CDR3 is TGCGCCAGCACCAGGGACAGCTCCGACGGGGAGCTGTTTTTT.

In this sample, this clonotype turned up a few times. J is TRBJ2-2 and V is TRBV3-1, with 10 bases identical to TRBD2. In germline, CDR1 is LGHDT, CDR2 YNNKEL (reference sequence). V trimming: 0 bases; J trimming: 4 bases; junction bases outside the gene matches: 8. The CDR3 sequence is 18 residues long. The CDR3: CASSQEGRLAGATGELFF. The CDR3 nucleotides read TGTGCCAGCAGCCAAGAAGGGCGGCTAGCGGGAGCCACCGGGGAGCTGTTTTTT.

This chain uses TRBV28 with TRBJ2-5, with D perhaps matching TRBD1 (5 bases). In germline, CDR1 is MDHEN, CDR2 SYDVKM. The V end lost 3 bases, the J end lost 1 base, and 12 bases lay between the germline ends. The CDR3 is 15 amino acids. The CDR3 loop reads CASSFGPTVQETQYF. CDR3 DNA sequence: TGTGCCAGCAGTTTCGGGCCGACAGTCCAAGAGACCCAGTACTTC.

There are a few counts of this clonotype. The J gene is TRBJ2-7, the V gene TRBV28, with 7 positions matching TRBD2. V lost 0 bases and J lost 1; bases outside the gene matches: 3. This CDR3 has 15 amino acids. From germline, CDR1 is MDHEN and CDR2 SYDVKM. The CDR3 DNA sequence: TGTGCCAGCAGTTTATGGTCTAGCGGATCCTACGAGCAGTACTTC. This gives the protein CASSLWSSGSYEQYF. Complete variable domain (other parts from reference TRBV28 and TRBJ2-7): DVKVTQSSRYLVKRTGEKVFLECVQDMDHENMFWYRQDPGLGLRLIYFSYDVKMKEKGDIPEGYSVSREKKERFSLILESASTNQTSMYLCASSLWSSGSYEQYFGPGTRLTVT.

The V and J genes are TRBV9 and TRBJ2-5; D gene uncertain. CDR3 length: 16 residues. Germline CDR1 and CDR2: SGDLS and YYNGEE. The V end lost 5 bases, the J end lost 5 bases, and 22 bases lay between the germline ends. The CDR3 is CASSPSRMAPGETQYF. The DNA for the CDR3 is TGTGCCAGCAGTCCCTCTCGGATGGCTCCTGGGGAGACCCAGTACTTC.

This clonotype has a handful of counts. The CDR3, as DNA: TGTGCCAGCAGTCGCATCCCCGGACAGGGGTGGTCACCCCTCCACTTT. It specifies CASSRIPGQGWSPLHF. This chain connects TRBV27 to TRBJ1-6; 9 nucleotides align to TRBD1. Germline CDR1 reads MNHEY; CDR2 reads SMNVEV (reference sequence). The length of the CDR3 is 16 residues. Trimming cost V 5 bases and J 10 bases; bases outside gene matches: 12.

This chain uses TRBV20-1 with TRBJ2-5; 8 bases match TRBD2. Unmatched junction bases numbered 9, after V lost 0 bases and J lost 0 bases. CDR1 is DFQATT and CDR2 is SNEGSKA in the germline V gene (reference sequence). The CDR3 is 17 residues long. This CDR3 reads CSARDRVLAENQETQYF. CDR3 bases: TGCAGTGCTAGAGATCGGGTACTAGCGGAGAACCAAGAGACCCAGTACTTC.

This clonotype was observed a handful of times. The V and J genes are TRBV5-5 and TRBJ1-1, with D unclear. The CDR3 is 13 residues long. Germline V gene lookup returns CDR1 SGHKS and CDR2 YYEKEE (reference sequence). The V end was cut by 2 bases, the J end by 3 bases, with 8 bases between. The CDR3, as DNA: TGTGCCAGCAGCTTATGGAGAGACACTGAAGCTTTCTTT. Its protein product is CASSLWRDTEAFF.

This clonotype appeared a single time. The chain combines TRBV29-1 with TRBJ1-1; D not resolved. V dropped 6 bases and J dropped 1 base, with 9 bases sitting between them. The CDR3 totals 12 residues. Germline V gives CDR1 SQVTM, CDR2 ANQGSEA. The CDR3 sequence is CSVSFTNTEAFF. The CDR3 nucleotides read TGCAGCGTCAGTTTCACGAACACTGAAGCTTTCTTT.

V usage is TRBV5-1 and J usage is TRBJ2-1; TRBD2 aligns across 9 bases. Germline V gene sequence: CDR1 SGHRS, CDR2 YFSETQ. The trim removed 4 bases at V and 10 bases at J, leaving 15 bases unmatched. There are 16 residues in the CDR3. The CDR3 bases are TGCGCCAGCAGCATGGCCAAAGGACTAGCGCGGGACGAGCAGTTCTTC. Translated: CASSMAKGLARDEQFF.

V gene TRBV20-1 combines with J gene TRBJ2-1; TRBD2 matches at 11 bases. CDR1 and CDR2 from the germline V gene are DFQATT and SNEGSKA (reference sequence). There are 14 residues in the CDR3. V shed 3 bases, J shed 8 bases, and the junction held 6 bases outside the gene matches. The CDR3 DNA follows: TGCAGTGCTAGTGCTAGCGGGAGGTCCCATGAGCAGTTCTTC. This sequence encodes CSASASGRSHEQFF.

This CDR3 is CASSPPGLAGSYEQYF. In DNA form, the CDR3 reads TGTGCCAGCTCACCTCCGGGACTAGCGGGATCCTACGAGCAGTACTTC. This rearrangement joins TRBV18 to TRBJ2-7; 13 bases are shared with TRBD2. V dropped 3 bases and J dropped 1; count of bases not matched to a gene: 3. Germline V gene data show CDR1 as KGHSH and CDR2 as LQKENI. The length of the CDR3 is 16 residues.

V is TRBV5-6 and J is TRBJ2-7, with 9 bases lining up with TRBD1. V trimming: 2 bases; J trimming: 5 bases; junction bases outside the gene matches: 5. Germline V gene sequence: CDR1 SGHDT, CDR2 YYEEEE. The CDR3 runs 14 residues. DNA for the CDR3: TGTGCCAGCAGCTTCGGACAGGGGAAAGACGAGCAGTACTTC. It is translated as CASSFGQGKDEQYF.

The chain joins TRBV29-1 to TRBJ2-1, with D possibly being TRBD2 (6 bases). The CDR3 totals 14 residues. Trimming stripped 1 base from V and 6 bases from J, with 13 bases between. CDR1 is SQVTM and CDR2 is ANQGSEA in the germline V gene. The CDR3 is CSVEGGTGVNEQFF. The DNA of the CDR3 is TGCAGCGTTGAAGGGGGGACTGGGGTCAATGAGCAGTTCTTC.

The genes are TRBV28 and TRBJ1-3, with 10 bases matching TRBD1. The ends lost 4 bases at V and 4 bases at J; junction bases unmatched: 7. The germline V gene has CDR1 MDHEN and CDR2 SYDVKM. CDR3 length: 16 residues. This CDR3 is CASSSTGTGVGNTIYF. CDR3 in DNA: TGTGCCAGCAGTTCTACCGGGACAGGGGTAGGAAACACCATATATTTT.

The chain has TRBV6-5 and TRBJ2-2, with D possibly matching TRBD2 (6 bases). CDR1 is MNHEY and CDR2 is SVGAGI in the germline V gene. V lost 0 bases to trimming and J lost 4 bases, with 9 bases between them. The CDR3 runs 15 residues. The CDR3 loop reads CASSYSFGGTGELFF. Written as DNA, the CDR3 is TGTGCCAGCAGTTACTCGTTCGGGGGCACCGGGGAGCTGTTTTTT.

There are a few counts of this clonotype. The V and J genes are TRBV5-1 and TRBJ2-2; D is possibly TRBD1 (6 bases). The V and J ends lost 5 bases and 4 bases respectively, with 9 bases between them. Germline V gene lookup returns CDR1 SGHRS and CDR2 YFSETQ. There are 13 residues in the CDR3. CDR3 nucleotide sequence: TGCGCCAGCAGAGGGGGAAGCACCGGGGAGCTGTTTTTT. Protein: CASRGGSTGELFF.

In this sample, this clonotype turned up a few times. This chain connects TRBV11-2 to TRBJ2-7, with D possibly TRBD2 on 5 matching bases. V lost 3 bases and J 6 bases, leaving 12 bases between the germline ends. Germline values: CDR1 SGHAT, CDR2 FQNNGV. This CDR3 has 13 amino acids. CDR3 sequence reads: CASSFSMDFEQYF. The DNA for the CDR3 is TGTGCCAGCAGCTTCAGTATGGACTTCGAGCAGTACTTC.

Here the CDR3 DNA reads TGTGCCAGCAGTCCCGTAACAGGGAACCGTGGCAATCAGCCCCAGCATTTT. Translating it yields CASSPVTGNRGNQPQHF. The chain combines TRBV28 with TRBJ1-5, with D possibly being TRBD1 (6 bases). In germline, CDR1 is MDHEN, CDR2 SYDVKM. This CDR3 has 17 amino acids. The germline V and J ends were trimmed by 5 bases and 2 bases, with 19 bases remaining between them.